The T cell receptor beta chain described here comes from a study of shared clonotypes between healthy human individuals. Study-wide results and caveats: The study sampled only blood, and tissue repertoires likely differ. All-four-donor shared clonotypes had higher generation probabilities than non-shared clonotypes did. Sharing across a few donors was seen in roughly 5% of naive CD4 clonotypes.

This CDR3 region has 14 residues. Trimming at V came to 8 bases and at J to 8 bases, leaving 7 bases not matched to a gene. Germline assignment: CDR1 SGHVS and CDR2 FQNEAQ. A word on this clone: Its antigen remains unidentified.

TCRdb keeps only in-frame clones here, not all; method: immunoSEQ multiplex PCR. The data contain 2,500,000 or so clones, less than 95% of them singletons. This chain joins TRBV7-8 and TRBJ2-1; 12 bases are a match to TRBD2. Specimen: naive CD4+ T cells from PBMCs. Sample subset: CD45RA+ positively selected. The sequence came from a man in his late teens or twenties in good health. Some clones in this sample may be carry-over from other donors' samples. The CDR3 coding sequence is TGTGCCAGCCGACCTTCTAGCGGGAGGGATGAGCAGTTCTTC. As protein: CASRPSSGRDEQFF.